This TCR beta chain emerged from a study of T cell responses to AZD1222 COVID-19 vaccine. Findings and limits, study-wide: Dominant CD4 TCR responses targeted spike regions 160-218 and 743-854. Researchers took repertoire samples only after the peak T cell response had come.

Details on this clone: The target antigen is unknown. This sample includes further DNA sequences coding for the same CDR3.

V shed 1 base and J 7 bases; nucleotides not matched to a gene: 5. CDR3 length: 15 residues. Germline CDR1 SGHVS, CDR2 FNYEAQ. Data came from immunoSEQ multiplex PCR; TCRdb stores just in-frame clones and leaves some out. The table has fewer than 200,000 clones, 80% to 90% seen once. Second-dose groups at about 4 or about 12 weeks were pooled. The TCR originated in an adult who received the AZD1222 COVID-19 vaccine. The V call is TRBV7-6, the J call TRBJ2-7, with 12 nucleotides matching TRBD1. This material consisted of peripheral blood, taken 28 days after the second AZD1222 dose. CDR3 in amino acids: CASSLGGQGAGEQYF. CDR3 DNA: TGTGCCAGCAGCTTAGGGGGACAGGGGGCTGGGGAGCAGTACTTC.